This T cell receptor beta chain was captured in a study of a mutant IDH1 vaccine in newly diagnosed glioma. The wider study: Most patients had radiochemotherapy with temozolomide before enrollment; others had one alone.

Only a few counts were recorded for this clone. Antigen: not known. Time point here: week 23, last vaccination. Doses of 300 ug of mutant IDH1 20-mer peptide were given with topical imiquimod. This CDR3 is built from 15 residues. Germline loops: CDR1 GTSNPN, CDR2 SVGIG (reference sequence). V lost 5 bases, J lost 0 bases, and 16 bases lay in between. This table comes from immunoSEQ multiplex PCR, and its TCRdb copy is limited to in-frame clones, with some not included. The sample lists tens of thousands of clones; over 70% were seen once. This specimen was PBMCs, taken from a glioma patient whose treatment included an IDH1 peptide vaccine. The chain joins TRBV30 to TRBJ1-1; tentative D call: TRBD1 (5 bases). The receptor comes from a young man with glioma. CDR3 protein: CAWSPSGLMNTEAFF. For the CDR3, the DNA is TGTGCCTGGTCCCCCTCGGGACTTATGAACACTGAAGCTTTCTTT.